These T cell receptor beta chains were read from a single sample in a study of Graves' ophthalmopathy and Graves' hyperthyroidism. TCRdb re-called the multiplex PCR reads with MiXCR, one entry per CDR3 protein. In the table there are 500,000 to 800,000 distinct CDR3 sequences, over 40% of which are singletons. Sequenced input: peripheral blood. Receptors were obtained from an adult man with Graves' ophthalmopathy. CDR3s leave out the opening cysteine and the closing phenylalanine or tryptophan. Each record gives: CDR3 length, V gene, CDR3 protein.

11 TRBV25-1 ASNEFGTGELL
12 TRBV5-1 ASSLGEPTYGYT
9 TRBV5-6 ASSQLDNLN
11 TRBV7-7 ASSLEYGAEAF
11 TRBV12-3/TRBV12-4 ASSLQQGAPLH
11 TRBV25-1 ASSESIGGGYT
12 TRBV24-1 ATSDAGTVKTQY
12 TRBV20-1 SARSGTGYEKLF
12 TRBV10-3 ASSYGRAAYGYT
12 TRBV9 ASSIGQGGNTIY
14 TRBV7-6 ASSPRAGEPRIEQY
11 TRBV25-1 ANSLVGSYGYT
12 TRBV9 ASSVGQGRPPLH
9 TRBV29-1 SSGGAYEQY
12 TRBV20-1 SASSAGPPYEQY
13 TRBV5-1 ASSLAWWVSYEQY
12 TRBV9 ASSTLEEGSPLH
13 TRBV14 ASSSRRSYNSPLH
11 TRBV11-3 ASSMDTNQPQH
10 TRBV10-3 AISESGEKLF
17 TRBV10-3 AGKREGDRGSTGANVLT
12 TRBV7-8 ASSLGAINYGYT
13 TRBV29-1 SVEGPLGGGETQY
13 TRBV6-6 ASSYSRASYYEQY
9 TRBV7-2 ASATEETQY
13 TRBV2 ASRTPRVSGNIIY
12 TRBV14 ASSQGARTSEAF
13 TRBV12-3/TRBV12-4 ASSLLAGGPGEQY
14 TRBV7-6 ASSGSRDALAGELF
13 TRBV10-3 AIRMDRGTYNEQF
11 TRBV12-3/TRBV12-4 ASLQGFGYGYT
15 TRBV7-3 ASSLSPAGHPTYEQY
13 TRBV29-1 SVSRDAGQGFGYT
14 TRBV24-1 ATSDPGQGVVNEQF
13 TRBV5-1 ASSLAPGSNQPQH
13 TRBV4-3 ASSQVGQRIRGYT
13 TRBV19 ASSIRDGYGYTIY
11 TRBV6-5 AIGLRENSPLH
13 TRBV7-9 ASRGGDRSAGELF
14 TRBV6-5 ASSPQGGSSGNTIY
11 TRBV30 AWGPANPYEQY
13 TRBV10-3 ATRMGTGFAETQY
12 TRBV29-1 STSTGGVGTEAF
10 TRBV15 ATRTSTNEQF
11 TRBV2 ASSGPGANVLT
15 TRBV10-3 AISESVGTGGRYGYT
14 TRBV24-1 ATSDRYGTPQETQY
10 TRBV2 ASRPGGWGNT
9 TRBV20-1 SVPGHREAF